This T cell receptor (beta chain) was captured in a study of blood T cell repertoires in COVID-19. About the study: From the United States, Italy and Spain came samples of acute and convalescent COVID-19. In each case, the material was cDNA or gDNA derived from T cells, B-cell-depleted T cells, or PBMCs.

The authors' processing: The assay estimated nucleated cells by amplifying reference gene primers. Generated by immunoSEQ multiplex PCR, the TCRdb table keeps only in-frame clones and is missing some. That table gives V, J and clone size, and the DNA gave D and trimming. The sample consists of over 30,000 clones, about 86% of them appearing once. CDR3 length: 12 amino acids. Trimming removed 10 bases at V and 0 bases at J, with 7 bases between. Per germline, CDR1 MDHEN and CDR2 SYDVKM. V is TRBV28 and J is TRBJ2-1; D is ambiguous. Material: peripheral blood. This sequence originates from a woman in her 70s with active COVID-19. In nucleotides, the CDR3 is TGTGCCACAGCGAGCTCCTACAATGAGCAGTTCTTC. Protein product: CATASSYNEQFF.